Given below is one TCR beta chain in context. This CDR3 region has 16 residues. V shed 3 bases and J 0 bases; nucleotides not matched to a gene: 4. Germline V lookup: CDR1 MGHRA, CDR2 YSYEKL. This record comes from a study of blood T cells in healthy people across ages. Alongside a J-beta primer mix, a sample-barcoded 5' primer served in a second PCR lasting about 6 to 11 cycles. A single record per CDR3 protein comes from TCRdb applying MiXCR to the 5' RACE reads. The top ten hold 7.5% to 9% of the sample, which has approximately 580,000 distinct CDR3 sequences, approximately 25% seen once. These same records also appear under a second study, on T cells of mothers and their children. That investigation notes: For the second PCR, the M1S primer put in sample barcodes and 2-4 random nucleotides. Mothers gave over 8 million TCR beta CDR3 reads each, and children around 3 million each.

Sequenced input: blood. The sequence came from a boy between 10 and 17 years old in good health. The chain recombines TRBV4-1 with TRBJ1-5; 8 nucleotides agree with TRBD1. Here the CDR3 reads CASSQVDRGSNQPQHF. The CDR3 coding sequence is TGCGCCAGCAGCCAGGTTGACAGGGGTAGCAATCAGCCCCAGCATTTT.